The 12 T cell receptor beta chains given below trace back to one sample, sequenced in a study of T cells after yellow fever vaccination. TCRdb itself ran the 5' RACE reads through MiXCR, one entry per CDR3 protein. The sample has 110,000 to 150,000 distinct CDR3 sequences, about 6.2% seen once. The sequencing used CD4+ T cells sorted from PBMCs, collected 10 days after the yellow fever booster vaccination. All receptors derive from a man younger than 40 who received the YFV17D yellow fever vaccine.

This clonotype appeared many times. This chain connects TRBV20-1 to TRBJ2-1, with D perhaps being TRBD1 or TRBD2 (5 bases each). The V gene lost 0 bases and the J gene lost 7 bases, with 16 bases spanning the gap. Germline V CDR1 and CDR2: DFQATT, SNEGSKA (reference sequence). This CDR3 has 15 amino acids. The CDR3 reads CSARDADLGENEQFF. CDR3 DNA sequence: TGCAGTGCTAGAGATGCCGACCTAGGGGAGAATGAGCAGTTCTTC.

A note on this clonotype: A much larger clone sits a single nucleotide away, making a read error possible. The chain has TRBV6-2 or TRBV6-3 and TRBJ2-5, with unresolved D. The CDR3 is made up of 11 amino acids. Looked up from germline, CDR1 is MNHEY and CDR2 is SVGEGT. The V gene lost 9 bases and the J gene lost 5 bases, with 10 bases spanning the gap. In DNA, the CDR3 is TGTGCCAGGCGAAAATGGGAGACCCAGTACTTC. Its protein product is CARRKWETQYF.

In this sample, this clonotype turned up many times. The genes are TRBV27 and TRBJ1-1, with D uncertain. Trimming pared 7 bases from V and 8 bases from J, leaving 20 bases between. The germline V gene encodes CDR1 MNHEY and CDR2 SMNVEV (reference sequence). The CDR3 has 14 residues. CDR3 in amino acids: CASKFLKIAREAFF. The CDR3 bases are TGTGCCAGCAAGTTCCTTAAGATCGCCCGAGAAGCTTTCTTT.

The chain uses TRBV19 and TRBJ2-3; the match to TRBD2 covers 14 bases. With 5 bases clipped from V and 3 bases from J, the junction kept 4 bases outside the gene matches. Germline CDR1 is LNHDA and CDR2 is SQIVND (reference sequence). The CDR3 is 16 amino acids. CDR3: CASSAGLAGATDTQYF. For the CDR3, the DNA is TGTGCCAGTAGTGCGGGACTAGCGGGAGCAACAGATACGCAGTATTTT.

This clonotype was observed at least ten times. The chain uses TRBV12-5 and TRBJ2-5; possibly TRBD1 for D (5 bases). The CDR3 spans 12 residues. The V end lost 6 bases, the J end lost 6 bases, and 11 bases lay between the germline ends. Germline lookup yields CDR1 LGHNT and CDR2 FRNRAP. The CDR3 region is CASGPDSQTQYF. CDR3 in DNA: TGTGCTAGTGGCCCTGACAGTCAGACCCAGTACTTC. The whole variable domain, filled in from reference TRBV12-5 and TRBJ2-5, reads DARVTQTPRHKVTEMGQEVTMRCQPILGHNTVFWYRQTMMQGLELLAYFRNRAPLDDSGMPKDRFSAEMPDATLATLKIQPSEPRDSAVYFCASGPDSQTQYFGPGTRLLVL.

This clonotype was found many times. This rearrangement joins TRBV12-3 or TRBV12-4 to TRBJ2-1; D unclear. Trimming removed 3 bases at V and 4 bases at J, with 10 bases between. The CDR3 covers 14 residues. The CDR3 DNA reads TGTGCCAGCAGTTTGTTGCTAGGTTACAATGAGCAGTTCTTC. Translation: CASSLLLGYNEQFF.

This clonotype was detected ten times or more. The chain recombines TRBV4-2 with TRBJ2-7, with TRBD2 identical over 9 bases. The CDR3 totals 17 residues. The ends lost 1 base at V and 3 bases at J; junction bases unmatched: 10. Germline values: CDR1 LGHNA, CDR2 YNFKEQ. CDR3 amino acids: CASSQARSAREGYEQYF. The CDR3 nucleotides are TGTGCCAGCAGCCAAGCTCGGTCGGCGCGGGAGGGCTACGAGCAGTACTTC.

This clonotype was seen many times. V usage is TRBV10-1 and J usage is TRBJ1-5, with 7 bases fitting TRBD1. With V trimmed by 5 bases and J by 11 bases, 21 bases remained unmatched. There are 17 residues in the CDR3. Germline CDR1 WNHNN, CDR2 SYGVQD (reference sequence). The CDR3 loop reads CASSSRTGQLPLSAQHF. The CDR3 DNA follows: TGCGCCAGCAGTTCGAGGACAGGACAGCTACCTCTATCGGCCCAGCATTTT.

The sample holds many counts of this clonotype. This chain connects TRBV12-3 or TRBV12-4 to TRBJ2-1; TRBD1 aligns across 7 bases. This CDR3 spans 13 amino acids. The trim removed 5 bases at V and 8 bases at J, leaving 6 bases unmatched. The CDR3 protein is CASSPFTGDEQFF. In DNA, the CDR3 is TGTGCCAGCAGTCCCTTTACAGGGGATGAGCAGTTCTTC.

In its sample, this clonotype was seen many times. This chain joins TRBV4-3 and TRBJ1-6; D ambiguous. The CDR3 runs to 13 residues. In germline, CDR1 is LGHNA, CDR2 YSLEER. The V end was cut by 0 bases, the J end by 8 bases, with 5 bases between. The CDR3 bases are TGCGCCAGCAGCCAAGATCGGGATTCACCCCTCCACTTT. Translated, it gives CASSQDRDSPLHF.

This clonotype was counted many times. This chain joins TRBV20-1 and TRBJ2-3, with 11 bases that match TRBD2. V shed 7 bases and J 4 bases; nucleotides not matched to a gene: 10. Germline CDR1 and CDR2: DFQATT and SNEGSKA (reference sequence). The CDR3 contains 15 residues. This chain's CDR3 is CSGGLLAGGADTQYF. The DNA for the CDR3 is TGCAGTGGAGGGCTCCTAGCGGGAGGTGCAGATACGCAGTATTTT.

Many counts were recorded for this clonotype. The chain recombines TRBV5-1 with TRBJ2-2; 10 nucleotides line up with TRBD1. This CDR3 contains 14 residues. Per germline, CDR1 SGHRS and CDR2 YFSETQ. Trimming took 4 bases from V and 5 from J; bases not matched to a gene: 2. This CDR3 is CASSAGQGTGELFF. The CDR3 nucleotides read TGCGCCAGCAGCGCGGGACAGGGGACCGGGGAGCTGTTTTTT.